The entry below describes one T cell receptor beta chain. These data come from a study of shared T cell receptors in the human thymus. This CDR3 has 15 amino acids. Germline values: CDR1 MNHEY, CDR2 SMNVEV (reference sequence). The J segment lost 3 bases and the V segment lost 10 bases, leaving 12 bases of the junction unmatched. Assay: immunoSEQ multiplex PCR; the TCRdb copy retains only in-frame clones and omits some. The sample lists hundreds of thousands of clones; 78% were seen once. The sample was also linked to a second study, of human thymus T cells. That investigation notes: Donor material was obtained from healthy Finnish infants undergoing corrective surgery for congenital heart defects. Thymic tissue was derived from resections collected during corrective heart surgery. V and J gene usage appeared biased in thymic and blood repertoires. Related reports documented highly overlapping thymic repertoires among unrelated individuals.

The receptor's source is a boy in the first two years of life with a congenital heart defect. The source material was thymocytes. This chain joins TRBV27 and TRBJ2-7, with TRBD1 matching 10 bases. CDR3 sequence: CATSPSDRGLYEQYF. The CDR3 DNA follows: TGTGCCACCTCTCCCTCTGACAGGGGGCTCTACGAGCAGTACTTC.